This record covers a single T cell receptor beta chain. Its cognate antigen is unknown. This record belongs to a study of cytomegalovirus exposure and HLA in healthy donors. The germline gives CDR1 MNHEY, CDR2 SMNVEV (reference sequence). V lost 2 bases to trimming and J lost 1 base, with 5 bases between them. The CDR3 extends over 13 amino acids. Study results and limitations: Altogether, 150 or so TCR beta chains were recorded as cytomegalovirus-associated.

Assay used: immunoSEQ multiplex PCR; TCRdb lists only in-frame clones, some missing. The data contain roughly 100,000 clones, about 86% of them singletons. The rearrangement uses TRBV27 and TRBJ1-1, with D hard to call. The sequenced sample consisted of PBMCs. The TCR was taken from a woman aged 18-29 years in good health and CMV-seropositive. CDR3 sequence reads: CASSLRENTEAFF. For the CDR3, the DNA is TGTGCCAGCAGTTTACGGGAGAACACTGAAGCTTTCTTT.